This T cell receptor delta chain was identified in a study of Vδ1+ human thymocytes. Findings and caveats of the study: In the thymus, TRG and TRD repertoires looked highly polyclonal with Gaussian CDR3 lengths.

RNA was extracted from the cells and then reverse transcribed. Multiplex PCR used pooled V-gene forward primers and a constant-region reverse primer to amplify CDR3s. TCRdb redid the clone calls on the multiplex PCR reads with CATT. The sample shows about 75,000 delta-chain clones, 30% to 40% of them seen only once. The V gene lost 0 bases and the J gene lost 2 bases, with 25 bases spanning the gap. The CDR3 length is 20 residues. CDR1 and CDR2 from the germline V gene are TSWWSYY and QGS. Note on this clone: No antigen is known for it.

This receptor was taken from a boy under two years old who had congenital heart surgery. The genes are TRDV1 and TRDJ1; TRDD3 might be the D (5 bases). Sequenced material: Vdelta1+ gamma-delta thymocytes from the thymus. The subset here: FACS-sorted CD3+ TCRalphabeta- TCRVdelta1+ TCRVdelta2- thymocytes. This CDR3 reads CALGELSRPEEPWDTDKLIF. As DNA, the CDR3 is TGTGCTCTTGGGGAACTATCCCGCCCGGAGGAGCCATGGGATACCGATAAACTCATCTTT.